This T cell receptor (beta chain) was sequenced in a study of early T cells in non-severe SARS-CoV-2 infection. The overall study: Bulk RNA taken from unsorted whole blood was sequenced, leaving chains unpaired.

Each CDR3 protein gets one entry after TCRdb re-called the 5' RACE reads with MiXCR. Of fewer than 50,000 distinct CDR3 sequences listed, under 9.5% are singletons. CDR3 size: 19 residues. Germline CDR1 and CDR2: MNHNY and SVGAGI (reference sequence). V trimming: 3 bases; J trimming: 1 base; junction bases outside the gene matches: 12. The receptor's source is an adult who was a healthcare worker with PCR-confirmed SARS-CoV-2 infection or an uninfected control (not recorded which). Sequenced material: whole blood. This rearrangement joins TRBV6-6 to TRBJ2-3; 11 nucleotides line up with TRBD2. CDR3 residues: CASSYGLAGGLLRTDTQYF. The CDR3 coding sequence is TGTGCCAGCAGTTATGGGCTAGCGGGGGGTCTTTTGCGCACAGATACGCAGTATTTT.